One sample yielded the 25 T cell receptor beta chains listed below, sequenced in a study of T-cell memory formation after mild COVID-19. TCRdb itself ran the 5' RACE reads through MiXCR, one entry per CDR3 protein. The sample shows around 320,000 distinct CDR3 sequences, 25% to 30% of them seen only once. The sequenced sample was PBMCs or a T cell subset sorted from them (not recorded which). These receptor sequences come from an adult woman who had mild COVID-19 (a few samples of this study predate the infection). Cell type and time point are not known.

The table lists this clonotype with a few counts. CDR3 coding DNA: TGTGCCAGCAGCTTGGGAAACCTCGGGAGTGAAAAACTGTTTTTT. This translates into CASSLGNLGSEKLFF. The chain employs TRBV5-4 and TRBJ1-4; D call uncertain. Germline V gene sequence: CDR1 SGHNT, CDR2 YYREEE (reference sequence). The CDR3 loop spans 15 amino acids. V was cut by 0 bases and J by 7 bases, with 13 bases left in between.

This clonotype has a count of ten or more. Here the CDR3 DNA reads TGTGCCAGCAGCTTGGGACAGGGAAATGAAAAACTGTTTTTT. Its translation is CASSLGQGNEKLFF. This chain connects TRBV7-9 to TRBJ1-4, with 9 bases fitting TRBD1. Germline V gives CDR1 SEHNR, CDR2 FQNEAQ (reference sequence). V shed 3 bases and J 5 bases; nucleotides not matched to a gene: 1. The CDR3 has 14 amino acids.

J is TRBJ1-3 and V is TRBV6-2 or TRBV6-3; the D gene is possibly TRBD1 (5 bases). The germline V gene encodes CDR1 MNHEY and CDR2 SVGEGT. CDR3 length: 15 residues. The V end was cut by 0 bases, the J end by 0 bases, with 6 bases between. The CDR3 sequence: CASSYSTVSGNTIYF. As DNA, the CDR3 is TGTGCCAGCAGTTACTCGACAGTCTCTGGAAACACCATATATTTT.

J is TRBJ1-5 and V is TRBV5-1, with D hard to call. V shed 0 bases and J shed 3 bases, with 10 bases lying between them. Germline loops: CDR1 SGHRS, CDR2 YFSETQ. The CDR3 consists of 15 residues. The CDR3: CASSLAGRVNQPQHF. The CDR3 bases are TGCGCCAGCAGCTTGGCCGGACGGGTCAATCAGCCCCAGCATTTT. Using reference TRBV5-1 and TRBJ1-5 for the parts outside the CDR3, the full variable domain is KAGVTQTPRYLIKTRGQQVTLSCSPISGHRSVSWYQQTPGQGLQFLFEYFSETQRNKGNFPGRFSGRQFSNSRSEMNVSTLELGDSALYLCASSLAGRVNQPQHFGDGTRLSIL.

This clonotype was counted only a few times. The chain uses TRBV30 and TRBJ2-1; no firm D call. Germline-derived CDR1 and CDR2 are GTSNPN and SVGIG (reference sequence). Trimming removed 2 bases from V and 8 bases from J, with 13 bases in between. The CDR3 sequence is 13 residues long. The CDR3 here is CAWSKNSMDEQFF. CDR3 bases: TGTGCCTGGAGTAAAAACTCGATGGATGAGCAGTTCTTC.

A note on this clonotype: An end of the junction does not agree with germline; a read error may underlie this. The rearrangement links TRBV6-1 to TRBJ2-7; D remains unclear. The CDR3 runs 14 residues. Germline values: CDR1 MNHNS, CDR2 SASEGT. CDR3 sequence (DNA): TGTGCCAGCACTGAACCGACGGACGGCTACGAGCAGTACTTC. This encodes CASTEPTDGYEQYF.

This clonotype turned up a few times. The V gene is TRBV24-1, the J gene TRBJ1-4; a weak D match, TRBD1 (5 bases). The V end was cut by 0 bases, the J end by 6 bases, with 10 bases between. The CDR3 has 15 amino acids. Germline V lookup: CDR1 KGHDR, CDR2 SFDVKD. For the CDR3, the DNA is TGTGCCACCAGTGATTTGAGGGGTCTCCATGAAAAACTGTTTTTT. This gives the protein CATSDLRGLHEKLFF.

The rearrangement joins TRBV7-2 to TRBJ2-7; no firm D call. The CDR3 sequence is 14 residues long. The germline V and J ends were trimmed by 4 bases and 0 bases, with 10 bases remaining between them. Germline-derived CDR1 and CDR2 are SGHTA and FQGNSA. The CDR3 DNA is TGTGCCAGCAGCTCCGTCCGGAGCTCCTACGAGCAGTACTTC. Translating gives CASSSVRSSYEQYF.

The V gene is TRBV24-1, the J gene TRBJ1-5; D is perhaps TRBD1 (6 bases). The ends were cut back, 6 bases at V and 3 bases at J, with 11 bases in the middle. This CDR3 has 14 residues. The V gene's germline CDR1 is KGHDR and CDR2 SFDVKD. The CDR3 region is CATSTQGFNQPQHF. As DNA, the CDR3 is TGTGCCACCAGTACTCAGGGGTTCAATCAGCCCCAGCATTTT.

The chain couples TRBV5-5 to TRBJ2-7; 9 bases map to TRBD1. V lost 1 base, J lost 13 bases, and 12 bases stayed unmatched. Per the germline V gene, CDR1 is SGHKS and CDR2 is YYEKEE (reference sequence). The CDR3 covers 14 residues. CDR3 bases: TGTGCCAGCAGCTTGCTCCTCCGGGACAGGGAATCCTACTTC. Amino acids: CASSLLLRDRESYF.

This clonotype was counted at least ten times. In nucleotides, the CDR3 is TGTGCCAGCTCACCGCCCGGGACCGGGGCTTTATACGAGCAGTACTTC. Translating gives CASSPPGTGALYEQYF. The rearrangement uses TRBV18 and TRBJ2-7, with D perhaps being TRBD1 or TRBD2 (5 bases each). Germline lookup yields CDR1 KGHSH and CDR2 LQKENI. CDR3 length: 16 residues. The V end lost 3 bases, the J end lost 4 bases, and 19 bases lay between the germline ends. Full variable domain (missing parts from reference TRBV18 and TRBJ2-7): NAGVMQNPRHLVRRRGQEARLRCSPMKGHSHVYWYRQLPEEGLKFMVYLQKENIIDESGMPKERFSAEFPKEGPSILRIQQVVRGDSAAYFCASSPPGTGALYEQYFGPGTRLTVT.

This clonotype was recorded a few times. The V call is TRBV7-6, the J call TRBJ1-1, with 8 bases identical to TRBD1. The CDR3 totals 13 residues. In germline, CDR1 is SGHVS, CDR2 FNYEAQ. Trimming at V came to 3 bases and at J to 6 bases, leaving 3 bases not matched to a gene. CDR3 region: CASSFGQGAEAFF. As DNA, the CDR3 is TGTGCCAGCAGCTTCGGACAGGGCGCTGAAGCTTTCTTT.

V gene TRBV7-2 combines with J gene TRBJ2-5; TRBD1 agrees at 7 bases. Trimming at V came to 2 bases and at J to 5 bases, leaving 5 bases not matched to a gene. Germline-derived CDR1 and CDR2 are SGHTA and FQGNSA. This CDR3 spans 14 amino acids. DNA for the CDR3: TGTGCCAGCAGCTTATGGCAGGGGGATGAGACCCAGTACTTC. Its translation is CASSLWQGDETQYF.

This clonotype was recorded only once. The CDR3 nucleotides read TGTGCCAGCAGCTTAGAGGACAGCTATAGCAATCAGCCCCAGCATTTT. Protein: CASSLEDSYSNQPQHF. This chain uses TRBV7-9 with TRBJ1-5; perhaps TRBD1 as D (6 bases). The ends were cut back, 1 base at V and 0 bases at J, with 10 bases in the middle. The CDR3 consists of 16 residues. Germline values: CDR1 SEHNR, CDR2 FQNEAQ (reference sequence).

CDR3 sequence: CASSLAHTEAFF. The CDR3 nucleotides read TGTGCCAGCAGTTTAGCCCACACTGAAGCTTTCTTT. This sequence joins TRBV12-3 or TRBV12-4 and TRBJ1-1; D unresolved. CDR3 length: 12 amino acids. Trimming removed 0 bases at V and 3 bases at J, with 2 bases between.

This rearrangement joins TRBV12-3 or TRBV12-4 to TRBJ1-1; 7 bases match TRBD1. There are 13 residues in the CDR3. V dropped 3 bases and J dropped 9; count of bases not matched to a gene: 7. Here the CDR3 reads CASSLAGQLKAFF. CDR3 nucleotide sequence: TGTGCCAGCAGTTTGGCGGGACAGTTAAAAGCTTTCTTT.

This clonotype has a handful of counts. This chain uses TRBV2 with TRBJ2-3; a possible D gene is TRBD2 (5 bases). The germline V gene has CDR1 SNHLY and CDR2 FYNNEI. Trimming shortened V by 4 bases and J by 5 bases, and 13 bases separated the two germline ends. The CDR3 length is 14 residues. CDR3 region: CASSGAVRGDTQYF. In nucleotides, the CDR3 is TGTGCCAGCAGTGGGGCGGTTCGGGGAGATACGCAGTATTTT. The full variable domain, in which reference TRBV2 and TRBJ2-3 provide the parts outside the CDR3, is EPEVTQTPSHQVTQMGQEVILRCVPISNHLYFYWYRQILGQKVEFLVSFYNNEISEKSEIFDDQFSVERPDGSNFTLKIRSTKLEDSAMYFCASSGAVRGDTQYFGPGTRLTVL.

The chain links TRBV7-9 to TRBJ1-1, with D possibly TRBD1 on 5 matching bases. Trimming left V 5 bases short and J 3 bases short, with 19 bases between. This CDR3 region has 16 residues. Germline V gene lookup returns CDR1 SEHNR and CDR2 FQNEAQ (reference sequence). As DNA, the CDR3 is TGTGCCAGCAGCACTGCGGTGGGCCGGGGGGACACTGAAGCTTTCTTT. It specifies CASSTAVGRGDTEAFF. Drawing the rest from reference TRBV7-9 and TRBJ1-1, the complete variable domain is DTGVSQNPRHKITKRGQNVTFRCDPISEHNRLYWYRQTLGQGPEFLTYFQNEAQLEKSRLLSDRFSAERPKGSFSTLEIQRTEQGDSAMYLCASSTAVGRGDTEAFFGQGTRLTVV.

The chain recombines TRBV30 with TRBJ2-7, with D perhaps TRBD1 or TRBD2 (5 bases each). Between the trimmed V and J ends, which lost 3 bases and 2 bases, there was a span of 11 bases. CDR1 is GTSNPN, CDR2 SVGIG, per germline (reference sequence). The length of the CDR3 is 13 residues. This CDR3 is CAWRHGTTYEQYF. CDR3 bases: TGTGCCTGGAGGCATGGGACGACCTACGAGCAGTACTTC.

The chain recombines TRBV6-1 with TRBJ2-3; D ambiguous. V shed 3 bases and J shed 0 bases, with 4 bases lying between them. The germline gives CDR1 MNHNS, CDR2 SASEGT. The length of the CDR3 is 13 residues. The CDR3 reads CASSEHSTDTQYF. As DNA, the CDR3 is TGTGCCAGCAGTGAGCACAGCACAGATACGCAGTATTTT.

This clonotype was seen a few times. The chain has TRBV6-1 and TRBJ1-1; D gene ambiguous. The CDR3 totals 14 residues. CDR1 and CDR2 (germline): MNHNS, SASEGT. V was pared by 4 bases and J by 4 bases, with 13 bases between. CDR3 residues: CASSVGGSATEAFF. The DNA of the CDR3 is TGTGCCAGCAGTGTAGGCGGGTCTGCCACTGAAGCTTTCTTT.

This clonotype appeared a few times. This rearrangement joins TRBV5-1 to TRBJ2-7, with 11 bases lining up with TRBD2. Germline trimming cut 4 bases from V and 2 bases from J; bases unmatched to any gene: 8. Per the germline V gene, CDR1 is SGHRS and CDR2 is YFSETQ. CDR3 length: 16 residues. The CDR3 is CASSMATSGRPYEQYF. The CDR3 bases are TGCGCCAGCAGCATGGCAACTAGCGGGAGACCCTACGAGCAGTACTTC.

The chain carries TRBV24-1 and TRBJ2-7, with 8 bases matching TRBD1. Per germline, CDR1 KGHDR and CDR2 SFDVKD. The CDR3 totals 13 residues. The ends lost 9 bases at V and 5 bases at J; junction bases unmatched: 8. The CDR3 DNA is TGTGCCACCTCGGACAGGGTTCAGGACGAGCAGTACTTC. Translation: CATSDRVQDEQYF.

The chain has TRBV12-3 or TRBV12-4 and TRBJ2-5; tentatively, D is TRBD1 (6 bases). Deletions cut 5 bases from V and 4 bases from J, with 14 bases between. This CDR3 is built from 14 residues. For the CDR3, the DNA is TGTGCCAGCAGTCCCCCCGCAGGGGTAGAGACCCAGTACTTC. Translated: CASSPPAGVETQYF.

The chain is built from TRBV6-1 and TRBJ1-5; 7 bases are shared with TRBD1. With 6 bases clipped from V and 7 bases from J, the junction kept 9 bases outside the gene matches. The CDR3 totals 14 residues. The germline CDR1 and CDR2 sequences are MNHNS and SASEGT. CDR3 region: CASRYRGNGQPQHF. Here the CDR3 DNA reads TGTGCCAGCAGGTACAGGGGTAATGGGCAGCCCCAGCATTTT.